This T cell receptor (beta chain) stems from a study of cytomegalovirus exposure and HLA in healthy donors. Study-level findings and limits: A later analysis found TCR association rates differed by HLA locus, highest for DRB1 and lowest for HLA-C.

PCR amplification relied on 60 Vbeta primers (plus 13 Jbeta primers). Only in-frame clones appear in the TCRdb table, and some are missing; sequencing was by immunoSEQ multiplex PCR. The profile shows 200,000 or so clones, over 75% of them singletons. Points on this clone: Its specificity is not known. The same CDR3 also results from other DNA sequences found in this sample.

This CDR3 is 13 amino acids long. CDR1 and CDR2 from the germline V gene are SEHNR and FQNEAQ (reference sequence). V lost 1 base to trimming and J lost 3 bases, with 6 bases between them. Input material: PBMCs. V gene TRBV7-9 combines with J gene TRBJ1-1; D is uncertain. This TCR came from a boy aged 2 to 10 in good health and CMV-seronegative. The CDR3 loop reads CASSLGGDTEAFF. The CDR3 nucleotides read TGTGCCAGCAGCTTAGGGGGAGACACTGAAGCTTTCTTT.